One and the same sample provided the 25 T cell receptor beta chains below, sequenced in a study of shared clonotypes between healthy human individuals. Naive CD8 cells comprised CD45RO-negative, CCR7-positively selected cells, excluding terminally differentiated effector memory CD45RA+ cells. Libraries were prepared by immunoSEQ multiplex PCR; TCRdb keeps only in-frame clonotypes and omits some of them. The table lists millions of clones, roughly 94% of them singletons. Sequenced sample: naive CD8+ T cells sorted from blood. All receptors come from a man between 18 and 29 years old in good health.

This chain uses TRBV4-1 with TRBJ2-1; TRBD2 matches at 11 bases. The junction had 6 bases not matched to a gene; V was cut back by 4 bases and J by 10 bases. This CDR3 comprises 14 residues. Germline values: CDR1 MGHRA, CDR2 YSYEKL. The CDR3 sequence: CASSPTSGMGEQFF. The CDR3 DNA follows: TGCGCCAGCAGCCCGACTAGCGGGATGGGCGAGCAGTTCTTC.

The chain couples TRBV15 to TRBJ2-7; D gene unclear. CDR1 and CDR2 (germline): LNHNV, YYDKDF (reference sequence). Trimming pared 2 bases from V and 2 bases from J, leaving 16 bases between. The CDR3 loop spans 16 amino acids. This CDR3 is CATSRNEETRTYEQYF. In DNA form, the CDR3 reads TGTGCCACCAGCAGAAATGAAGAGACGAGGACCTACGAGCAGTACTTC.

There are a few counts of this clone. The V call is TRBV6-8, the J call TRBJ2-7, with D tentatively TRBD1 or TRBD2 (5 bases each). V was cut by 5 bases and J by 3 bases, with 14 bases left in between. Germline-derived CDR1 and CDR2 are MNHGY and SAAAGT. This CDR3 is 14 amino acids long. DNA for the CDR3: TGTGCCAGCAGTGGCCAGGGACCAATCTACGAGCAGTACTTC. As protein: CASSGQGPIYEQYF.

The V gene is TRBV15, the J gene TRBJ2-7; 9 bases match TRBD2. From germline, CDR1 is LNHNV and CDR2 YYDKDF (reference sequence). After removal of 7 bases from V and 6 bases from J, the junction contained 7 bases not matched to a gene. CDR3 size: 13 residues. Here the CDR3 DNA reads TGTGCCACCAAGGGGACTAGCTCTGTCGAGCAGTACTTC. This translates into CATKGTSSVEQYF. The variable domain in full, with the rest retrieved from reference TRBV15 and TRBJ2-7, is DAMVIQNPRYQVTQFGKPVTLSCSQTLNHNVMYWYQQKSSQAPKLLFHYYDKDFNNEADTPDNFQSRRPNTSFCFLDIRSPGLGDTAMYLCATKGTSSVEQYFGPGTRLTVT.

Here the CDR3 DNA reads TGTGCCAGCAGTCCCCTAGGACAGGGTCGCTATGGCTACACCTTC. Protein sequence: CASSPLGQGRYGYTF. The V call is TRBV27, the J call TRBJ1-2; 8 bases align to TRBD1. Trimming at V came to 5 bases and at J to 4 bases, leaving 9 bases not matched to a gene. Germline V gene sequence: CDR1 MNHEY, CDR2 SMNVEV (reference sequence). This CDR3 spans 15 amino acids.

The chain joins TRBV28 to TRBJ2-7; TRBD1 aligns across 9 bases. The CDR3 consists of 14 residues. The junction had 2 bases not matched to a gene; V was cut back by 2 bases and J by 3 bases. Germline CDR1 reads MDHEN; CDR2 reads SYDVKM. The CDR3 is CASSLVTGGYEQYF. CDR3 nucleotides: TGTGCCAGCAGTTTAGTGACAGGGGGCTACGAGCAGTACTTC.

This chain links TRBV27 with TRBJ2-7; a possible D gene is TRBD2 (5 bases). CDR1 is MNHEY, CDR2 SMNVEV, per germline (reference sequence). The CDR3 totals 15 residues. V was trimmed by 5 bases and J by 2 bases, leaving 16 bases between them. The CDR3 reads CASSPRMSGTYEQYF. The CDR3 nucleotides read TGTGCCAGCAGTCCGCGGATGAGCGGAACCTACGAGCAGTACTTC.

This rearrangement joins TRBV10-2 to TRBJ2-5; 12 positions agree with TRBD2. V shed 3 bases and J 2 bases; nucleotides not matched to a gene: 4. Germline V gives CDR1 WSHSY, CDR2 SAAADI. The CDR3 runs 16 residues. The CDR3 here is CASSDPGTSGQETQYF. DNA of the CDR3: TGCGCCAGCAGTGACCCCGGGACTAGCGGGCAAGAGACCCAGTACTTC.

The V gene is TRBV7-9, the J gene TRBJ2-5, with D tentatively TRBD1 (5 bases). The CDR3 length is 13 residues. V was pared by 3 bases and J by 4 bases, with 9 bases between. Germline V gives CDR1 SEHNR, CDR2 FQNEAQ (reference sequence). The CDR3, as DNA: TGTGCCAGCAGCTTTCAGGGAACAGAGACCCAGTACTTC. As protein: CASSFQGTETQYF.

The J gene is TRBJ1-6, the V gene TRBV10-2; D is unresolved. V gave up 6 bases and J gave up 7 bases, with 16 bases separating them. The germline CDR1 and CDR2 sequences are WSHSY and SAAADI. The CDR3 sequence is 15 residues long. The CDR3 DNA follows: TGCGCCAGCAGCCCCGATGGGCCCCCCAATTCACCCCTCCACTTT. This translates into CASSPDGPPNSPLHF.

This chain connects TRBV5-1 to TRBJ2-2; the D gene is possibly TRBD2 (5 bases). Germline CDR1 SGHRS, CDR2 YFSETQ. The CDR3 loop spans 16 amino acids. Trimming removed 1 base at V and 0 bases at J, with 10 bases between. The chain's CDR3 is CASSLTRIANTGELFF. As DNA, the CDR3 is TGCGCCAGCAGCTTGACTAGGATCGCGAACACCGGGGAGCTGTTTTTT. The complete variable domain, with remaining parts taken from reference TRBV5-1 and TRBJ2-2, reads KAGVTQTPRYLIKTRGQQVTLSCSPISGHRSVSWYQQTPGQGLQFLFEYFSETQRNKGNFPGRFSGRQFSNSRSEMNVSTLELGDSALYLCASSLTRIANTGELFFGEGSRLTVL.

The rearrangement uses TRBV11-2 and TRBJ2-1, with D tentatively TRBD2 (6 bases). The CDR3 is made up of 17 amino acids. Trimming took 5 bases from V and 5 from J, leaving 22 bases between them. Germline values: CDR1 SGHAT, CDR2 FQNNGV. The CDR3 loop reads CASSDTRKGLSHNEQFF. The CDR3 DNA reads as TGTGCCAGCAGCGACACAAGAAAGGGACTCTCTCACAATGAGCAGTTCTTC.

The rearrangement uses TRBV13 and TRBJ2-1; TRBD2 agrees at 9 bases. This CDR3 has 17 residues. After removal of 5 bases from V and 8 bases from J, the junction contained 16 bases not matched to a gene. CDR1 and CDR2 from the germline V gene are PRHDT and FYEKMQ (reference sequence). The CDR3 reads CASSPHHLAGLFDEQFF. The CDR3 DNA is TGTGCCAGCAGCCCGCACCATCTAGCGGGGTTATTCGATGAGCAGTTCTTC.

The V and J genes are TRBV5-8 and TRBJ1-5; D unclear. Germline loops: CDR1 SGHTS, CDR2 YDEGEE. The CDR3 length is 11 residues. The V and J ends lost 6 bases and 7 bases respectively, with 8 bases between them. The CDR3 loop is CASTAGQPQHF. The CDR3, as DNA: TGTGCCAGCACCGCGGGGCAGCCCCAGCATTTT.

This chain connects TRBV28 to TRBJ1-2; tentative D call: TRBD1 (5 bases). The germline V gene has CDR1 MDHEN and CDR2 SYDVKM. With 3 bases removed from V and 1 base from J, the gap between germline ends came to 12 bases. The CDR3 has 15 amino acids. The DNA for the CDR3 is TGTGCCAGCAGTTTCCCCTGGGGGGATAACTATGGCTACACCTTC. Its translation is CASSFPWGDNYGYTF.

The chain combines TRBV6-5 with TRBJ1-1; no reliable D call. There are 14 residues in the CDR3. Trimming stripped 6 bases from V and 1 base from J, with 12 bases between. Germline V lookup: CDR1 MNHEY, CDR2 SVGAGI. DNA of the CDR3: TGTGCCAGCAGCCTGACGGGTAGGAACACTGAAGCTTTCTTT. Translation gives CASSLTGRNTEAFF.

The J gene is TRBJ1-6, the V gene TRBV15; 8 bases line up with TRBD1. The CDR3 sequence is 14 residues long. CDR1 is LNHNV and CDR2 is YYDKDF in the germline V gene (reference sequence). V shed 4 bases, J shed 8 bases, and the junction held 4 bases outside the gene matches. In DNA, the CDR3 is TGTGCCACCAGCAACAGGGGGGGTGATTCACCCCTCCACTTT. Protein product: CATSNRGGDSPLHF.

Regarding this clone: Other DNA sequences of this sample code for an identical CDR3. This chain links TRBV7-9 with TRBJ2-7; D not resolved. V dropped 2 bases and J dropped 0 bases, with 8 bases sitting between them. Germline CDR1 reads SEHNR; CDR2 reads FQNEAQ (reference sequence). The CDR3 contains 14 residues. The CDR3 DNA follows: TGTGCCAGCAGCTTAAGGGCGGACTCCTACGAGCAGTACTTC. The encoded protein is CASSLRADSYEQYF.

The sample holds one count of this clone. The genes are TRBV11-2 and TRBJ2-3, with no clear D. The CDR3 is 14 residues long. Germline-derived CDR1 and CDR2 are SGHAT and FQNNGV. Between the trimmed V and J ends, which lost 0 bases and 1 base, there was a span of 5 bases. Written as DNA, the CDR3 is TGTGCCAGCAGCTTAGAAACGGGCACAGATACGCAGTATTTT. Translated: CASSLETGTDTQYF.

With respect to this clone: Other DNA sequences within the sample encode an identical CDR3. The chain is built from TRBV18 and TRBJ1-1; 8 nucleotides line up with TRBD1. The CDR3 has 13 residues. After removal of 3 bases from V and 4 bases from J, the junction contained 1 base not matched to a gene. The germline V gene has CDR1 KGHSH and CDR2 LQKENI. CDR3 sequence reads: CASSPTGGTEAFF. CDR3 bases: TGTGCCAGCTCACCCACAGGGGGCACTGAAGCTTTCTTT.

For this clone: The sample holds other DNA sequences that translate to the same CDR3. The V gene is TRBV5-6, the J gene TRBJ2-1; 12 positions match TRBD1. Germline values: CDR1 SGHDT, CDR2 YYEEEE. The CDR3 totals 16 residues. V was pared by 2 bases and J by 4 bases, with 4 bases of the junction left unmatched. Here the CDR3 DNA reads TGTGCCAGCAGCTTCGGGACAGGGGGCTCTTACAATGAGCAGTTCTTC. Its translation: CASSFGTGGSYNEQFF.

The rearrangement links TRBV13 to TRBJ2-5, with 11 bases that match TRBD2. Losses at the gene ends were 4 bases for V and 1 base for J; bases not matched to a gene: 2. Per the germline V gene, CDR1 is PRHDT and CDR2 is FYEKMQ (reference sequence). CDR3 size: 15 residues. The CDR3 is CASSYGLAGQETQYF. CDR3 nucleotides: TGTGCCAGCAGCTATGGACTAGCGGGCCAAGAGACCCAGTACTTC. Full variable domain (outside the CDR3, taken from reference TRBV13 and TRBJ2-5): AAGVIQSPRHLIKEKRETATLKCYPIPRHDTVYWYQQGPGQDPQFLISFYEKMQSDKGSIPDRFSAQQFSDYHSELNMSSLELGDSALYFCASSYGLAGQETQYFGPGTRLLVL.

The chain links TRBV7-9 to TRBJ2-3; tentative D call: TRBD1 (6 bases). Germline CDR1 reads SEHNR; CDR2 reads FQNEAQ (reference sequence). The germline V and J ends were trimmed by 8 bases and 0 bases, with 15 bases remaining between them. This CDR3 has 15 residues. CDR3 region: CASFTTGLSTDTQYF. For the CDR3, the DNA is TGTGCCAGCTTCACGACAGGACTTAGCACAGATACGCAGTATTTT.

In the case of this clone: Other DNA sequences of this sample code for an identical CDR3. The J gene is TRBJ2-7, the V gene TRBV5-1; TRBD1 is a possible D gene (5 bases). The CDR3 totals 13 residues. Trimming shortened V by 3 bases and J by 3 bases, and 10 bases separated the two germline ends. The germline CDR1 and CDR2 sequences are SGHRS and YFSETQ. CDR3 DNA: TGCGCCAGCAGCTGGGGCCCCAACTACGAGCAGTACTTC. Its translation: CASSWGPNYEQYF.

This chain connects TRBV29-1 to TRBJ2-1, with TRBD2 identical over 8 bases. The germline CDR1 and CDR2 sequences are SQVTM and ANQGSEA. The junction had 6 bases not matched to a gene; V was cut back by 1 base and J by 4 bases. This CDR3 is 15 amino acids long. This chain's CDR3 is CSVEAGGRTYNEQFF. The DNA for the CDR3 is TGCAGCGTTGAAGCCGGCGGGAGGACTTACAATGAGCAGTTCTTC.